One and the same sample provided the 21 T cell receptor beta chains below, sequenced in a study of blood T cell repertoires in COVID-19. Profiling relied on immunoSEQ multiplex PCR, and the TCRdb table lists in-frame clones only, not all of them. There are around 40,000 clones in the sample; more than 75% occur only once, and approximately 25% lies in the top ten. The material sequenced was peripheral blood. All receptors derive from a man in his forties or fifties with active or convalescent COVID-19.

This clone was seen once. The chain has TRBV9 and TRBJ2-2, with 9 bases fitting TRBD2. Germline V gene sequence: CDR1 SGDLS, CDR2 YYNGEE. Germline trimming cut 4 bases from V and 5 bases from J; bases unmatched to any gene: 6. The CDR3 has 15 residues. As DNA, the CDR3 is TGTGCCAGCAGCCCACTGGGACTAGCAACCGGGGAGCTGTTTTTT. Residues: CASSPLGLATGELFF. Together with reference TRBV9 and TRBJ2-2, the CDR3 gives the full variable domain: DSGVTQTPKHLITATGQRVTLRCSPRSGDLSVYWYQQSLDQGLQFLIQYYNGEERAKGNILERFSAQQFPDLHSELNLSSLELGDSALYFCASSPLGLATGELFFGEGSRLTVL.

This sequence joins TRBV6-5 and TRBJ1-2, with D unclear. Trimming took 7 bases from V and 8 from J, leaving 20 bases between them. Germline CDR1 reads MNHEY; CDR2 reads SVGAGI. The CDR3 is 14 residues long. CDR3 amino acids: CASTPGWSAGGYTF. CDR3 nucleotide sequence: TGTGCCAGCACCCCAGGCTGGTCAGCGGGGGGCTACACCTTC.

This clone was seen a single time. The chain couples TRBV15 to TRBJ1-5; D is uncertain. The CDR3 consists of 15 residues. From germline, CDR1 is LNHNV and CDR2 YYDKDF (reference sequence). Trimming removed 3 bases from V and 6 bases from J, with 15 bases in between. CDR3 residues: CATSSTGTPAQPQHF. The CDR3 DNA follows: TGTGCCACCAGCAGTACGGGAACGCCGGCTCAGCCCCAGCATTTT.

This chain connects TRBV4-2 to TRBJ1-6, with D possibly being TRBD1 (5 bases). The CDR3 runs 16 residues. Germline CDR1 and CDR2: LGHNA and YNFKEQ. Trimming left V 4 bases short and J 10 bases short, with 20 bases between. The CDR3 sequence is CASSLTHAGTKSPLHF. The CDR3 bases are TGTGCCAGCAGCCTCACCCACGCCGGGACTAAATCACCCCTCCACTTT.

V usage is TRBV28 and J usage is TRBJ2-3; possible D gene TRBD2, 6 bases. In germline, CDR1 is MDHEN, CDR2 SYDVKM. CDR3 length equals 13 residues. Trimming removed 2 bases from V and 3 bases from J, with 6 bases in between. The CDR3 DNA sequence: TGTGCCAGCAGTTTAGCGGGGACAGATACGCAGTATTTT. Amino acids: CASSLAGTDTQYF.

V is TRBV7-9 and J is TRBJ2-3, with 7 positions matching TRBD1. CDR1 is SEHNR and CDR2 is FQNEAQ in the germline V gene (reference sequence). The CDR3 sequence is 17 residues long. J gave up 5 bases and V 0 bases, and 11 bases lay outside the gene matches. The CDR3 sequence is CASSLAWDSLKGDTQYF. In nucleotides, the CDR3 is TGTGCCAGCAGCTTAGCCTGGGACAGCCTAAAAGGAGATACGCAGTATTTT.

This chain joins TRBV5-1 and TRBJ1-2, with TRBD1 identical over 9 bases. Trimming cost V 4 bases and J 4 bases; bases outside gene matches: 5. The CDR3 runs 14 residues. The germline V gene encodes CDR1 SGHRS and CDR2 YFSETQ. The CDR3 DNA sequence: TGCGCCAGCAGCCCGGGACAGGGTGGCTATGGCTACACCTTC. It translates to CASSPGQGGYGYTF.

The V gene is TRBV5-1, the J gene TRBJ2-7; D is unclear. Germline CDR1 and CDR2: SGHRS and YFSETQ. V dropped 0 bases and J dropped 0 bases, with 7 bases sitting between them. This CDR3 contains 14 residues. The CDR3 region has the DNA TGCGCCAGCAGCTTGGGCGGAAGCTCCTACGAGCAGTACGTC. This translates into CASSLGGSSYEQYV.

The DNA of the CDR3 is TGTGCCAGCAGCTTGGCCGGGACTATCGAAGAGACCCAGTACTTC. Protein product: CASSLAGTIEETQYF. The chain is built from TRBV7-8 and TRBJ2-5, with 7 bases lining up with TRBD2. CDR1 is SGHVS, CDR2 FQNEAQ, per germline. The V and J ends lost 3 bases and 3 bases, in that order; junction bases with no gene match: 7. This CDR3 has 15 residues.

This chain joins TRBV28 and TRBJ1-1; tentatively, D is TRBD1 (6 bases). V lost 7 bases and J lost 0, with 9 bases in between. Germline assignment: CDR1 MDHEN and CDR2 SYDVKM. This CDR3 spans 13 amino acids. The CDR3 sequence is CASTDSLNTEAFF. The CDR3 region has the DNA TGTGCCAGCACGGACAGCCTGAACACTGAAGCTTTCTTT.

The genes are TRBV28 and TRBJ2-5; 7 bases match TRBD2. This CDR3 contains 15 residues. The V segment lost 1 base and the J segment 2 bases; nucleotides outside the gene matches: 4. CDR1 is MDHEN, CDR2 SYDVKM, per germline. The CDR3 reads CASSLLSGGQETQYF. The DNA of the CDR3 is TGTGCCAGCAGTTTATTGTCGGGGGGACAAGAGACCCAGTACTTC.

This chain's CDR3 is CASSLGGNGYTF. CDR3 in DNA: TGTGCCAGCAGCTTGGGGGGGAATGGCTACACCTTC. V gene TRBV7-9 combines with J gene TRBJ1-2, with a weak D call TRBD1 (5 bases). This CDR3 comprises 12 residues. From germline, CDR1 is SEHNR and CDR2 FQNEAQ (reference sequence). V was cut by 3 bases and J by 6 bases, with 8 bases left in between.

The V and J genes are TRBV5-3 and TRBJ1-1; tentatively, D is TRBD1 (6 bases). TRBV5-3 is recorded as an ORF, its role being uncertain. V lost 4 bases and J lost 1, with 14 bases in between. The CDR3 runs to 15 residues. CDR3 residues: CARSSGPGQNTEAFF. CDR3 in DNA: TGTGCCAGAAGCAGTGGGCCGGGACAGAACACTGAAGCTTTCTTT.

This sequence joins TRBV7-3 and TRBJ2-5; tentatively, D is TRBD2 (5 bases). Trimming pared 2 bases from V and 5 bases from J, leaving 12 bases between. The CDR3 length is 14 residues. The germline V gene encodes CDR1 SGHTA and CDR2 FQGTGA. Here the CDR3 DNA reads TGTGCCAGCAGCTTATTAGGGCCGGGGGAGACCCAGTACTTC. It yields the protein CASSLLGPGETQYF.

This clone was observed once. The V call is TRBV20-1, the J call TRBJ2-7; D is perhaps TRBD2 (7 bases). In germline, CDR1 is DFQATT, CDR2 SNEGSKA (reference sequence). V dropped 3 bases and J dropped 0 bases, with 12 bases sitting between them. The CDR3 runs to 14 residues. CDR3 sequence: CSASSGGSSYEQYV. The CDR3 DNA sequence: TGCAGTGCTAGTTCGGGGGGCAGCTCCTACGAGCAGTACGTC.

This chain links TRBV18 with TRBJ2-7, with 10 bases lining up with TRBD1. In germline, CDR1 is KGHSH, CDR2 LQKENI. The CDR3 runs 14 residues. The V and J ends lost 3 bases and 7 bases, in that order; junction bases with no gene match: 6. The CDR3 loop reads CASSPTTGGEEQYF. CDR3 bases: TGTGCCAGCTCACCGACGACAGGGGGCGAGGAGCAGTACTTC.

V usage is TRBV7-2 and J usage is TRBJ2-1, with a possible D match to TRBD1 (6 bases). CDR1 and CDR2 from the germline V gene are SGHTA and FQGNSA. The CDR3 is made up of 14 amino acids. V was shortened by 5 bases and J by 9 bases, with 17 bases between the two germline ends. In DNA form, the CDR3 reads TGTGCCAGCAGCACGTACGACAGGTCTGGTGAGCAGTTCTTC. Its translation is CASSTYDRSGEQFF. Full variable domain (outside the CDR3, taken from reference TRBV7-2 and TRBJ2-1): GAGVSQSPSNKVTEKGKDVELRCDPISGHTALYWYRQSLGQGLEFLIYFQGNSAPDKSGLPSDRFSAERTGGSVSTLTIQRTQQEDSAVYLCASSTYDRSGEQFFGPGTRLTVL.

V and J are TRBV10-3 and TRBJ1-2; TRBD1 agrees at 9 bases. Per germline, CDR1 ENHRY and CDR2 SYGVKD. The CDR3 extends over 14 amino acids. Germline trimming cut 5 bases from V and 4 bases from J; bases unmatched to any gene: 5. The DNA for the CDR3 is TGTGCCATCAGTAAACAGGGGGCCGGCTATGGCTACACCTTC. Protein sequence: CAISKQGAGYGYTF.

The V and J genes are TRBV11-2 and TRBJ2-7; maybe TRBD2 (6 bases). Germline lookup yields CDR1 SGHAT and CDR2 FQNNGV. Trimming took 1 base from V and 2 from J, leaving 12 bases between them. This CDR3 is built from 15 residues. The CDR3 region is CASSLGGAATYEQYF. The CDR3 nucleotides read TGTGCCAGCAGCTTAGGCGGGGCAGCCACCTACGAGCAGTACTTC.

The rearrangement uses TRBV12-3 or TRBV12-4 and TRBJ1-1; TRBD1 aligns across 8 bases. The CDR3 totals 13 residues. Germline trimming cut 3 bases from V and 10 bases from J; bases unmatched to any gene: 7. CDR3 nucleotides: TGTGCCAGCAGTTTGGGACAGGCGGCGGGAGCTTTCTTT. Encoded protein: CASSLGQAAGAFF.

The chain uses TRBV5-1 and TRBJ1-2; a weak D match, TRBD1 (5 bases). The CDR3 length is 15 residues. Germline values: CDR1 SGHRS, CDR2 YFSETQ. Trimming stripped 2 bases from V and 6 bases from J, with 17 bases between. For the CDR3, the DNA is TGCGCCAGCAGCTTTTCAGGGTCTCTAGGGAATGGCTACACCTTC. The encoded protein is CASSFSGSLGNGYTF.